This T cell receptor beta chain originates from a study of shared clonotypes between healthy human individuals. Notes on this clone: Antigen unknown.

CDR1 LGHNA and CDR2 YSLEER come from the germline V gene. The CDR3 runs to 15 residues. V was trimmed by 2 bases and J by 6 bases, leaving 15 bases between them. Study conclusions and caveats: Among several donors, roughly 5.5% of naive CD4 clonotypes were found in common.

TCRdb's copy holds only in-frame clones and misses some; the assay was immunoSEQ multiplex PCR. The data contain 300,000 to 400,000 clones, approximately 79% of them singletons. Sequencing was carried out using memory CD4+ T cells sorted from blood. Subset denoted: CD45RA-negative fraction. This clonotype originated in a man younger than 40 in good health. This chain connects TRBV4-3 to TRBJ2-3; D is uncertain. The CDR3 spells CASSQQPTFADTQYF. The CDR3 coding sequence is TGCGCCAGCAGCCAACAACCGACTTTCGCGGATACGCAGTATTTT.